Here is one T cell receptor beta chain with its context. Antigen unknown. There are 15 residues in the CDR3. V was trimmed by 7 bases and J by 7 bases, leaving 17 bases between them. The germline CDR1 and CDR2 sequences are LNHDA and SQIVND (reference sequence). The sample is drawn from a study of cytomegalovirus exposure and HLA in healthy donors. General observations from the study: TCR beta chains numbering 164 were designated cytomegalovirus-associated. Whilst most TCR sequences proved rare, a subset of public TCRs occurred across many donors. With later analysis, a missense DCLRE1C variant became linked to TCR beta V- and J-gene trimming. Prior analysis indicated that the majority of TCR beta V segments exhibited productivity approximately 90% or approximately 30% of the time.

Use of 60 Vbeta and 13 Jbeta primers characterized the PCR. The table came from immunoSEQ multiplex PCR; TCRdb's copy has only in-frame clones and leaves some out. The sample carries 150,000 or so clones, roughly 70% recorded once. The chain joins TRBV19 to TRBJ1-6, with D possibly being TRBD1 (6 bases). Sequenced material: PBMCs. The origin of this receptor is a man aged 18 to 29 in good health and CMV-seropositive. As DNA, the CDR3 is TGTGCCAGTAATCCCACCGGGACAAGAAATTCACCCCTCCACTTT. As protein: CASNPTGTRNSPLHF.